A selection of T cell receptor beta chains follows, all from one sample in a study of memory CD4+ T cells and cytomegalovirus serostatus. Data came from immunoSEQ multiplex PCR; TCRdb stores just in-frame clones and leaves some out. In the table there are around 44,000 clones, over 60% of which are singletons. Sequenced material: memory CD4+ T cells from blood. The receptors derive from an adult in good health and CMV-seronegative. The CDR3 runs from the conserved cysteine through the conserved F or W. The order of the fields is CDR3 protein, CDR3 DNA, D gene, clone size, V gene, J gene. A D gene is named only where the DNA matches it firmly. Clone size is stated in some rows and not others, as once, few, many or a class when expanded.

CASSPRGETEAFF	TGTGCCAGCTCACCACGGGGTGAGACTGAAGCTTTCTTT	-	-	TRBV18	TRBJ1-1
CASRTANYGYTF	TGTGCCAGCAGAACGGCTAACTATGGCTACACCTTC	-	-	TRBV6-5	TRBJ1-2
CASSPVGGADTQYF	TGTGCCAGCAGCCCCGTGGGAGGGGCAGATACGCAGTATTTT	TRBD2	-	TRBV7-9	TRBJ2-3
CASFGSSGDQETQYF	TGTGCCAGCTTCGGGTCTAGCGGGGACCAAGAGACCCAGTACTTC	TRBD2	once	TRBV28	TRBJ2-5
CASSQDLASNYGYTF	TGCGCCAGCAGCCAAGATCTAGCTTCTAACTATGGCTACACCTTC	-	-	TRBV4-1	TRBJ1-2
CASSPYRLAGGYEQYF	TGTGCCAGCAGCCCATACCGGCTAGCGGGAGGCTACGAGCAGTACTTC	TRBD2	large	TRBV7-8	TRBJ2-7
CASSYVRGTPNYGYTF	TGTGCCAGCAGTTACGTCCGGGGGACACCCAACTATGGCTACACCTTC	-	once	TRBV6-5	TRBJ1-2
CATSRDHPRGNTIYF	TGTGCCACCAGCAGAGATCACCCCCGCGGAAACACCATATATTTT	-	-	TRBV15	TRBJ1-3
CSVQGTGQGGYTF	TGCAGCGTCCAAGGGACAGGGCAGGGTGGCTACACCTTC	TRBD1	once	TRBV29-1	TRBJ1-2
CASSEDRTGNTIYF	TGTGCCAGCAGTGAGGACAGAACTGGAAACACCATATATTTT	-	-	TRBV2	TRBJ1-3
CASSSPTYGYTF	TGTGCCAGCAGCTCCCCCACCTATGGCTACACCTTC	-	-	TRBV5-4	TRBJ1-2
CASHAGPSEWQYF	TGTGCCAGCCACGCCGGGCCCAGTGAATGGCAGTACTTC	-	-	TRBV28	TRBJ2-7
CASSLDRFPSGLGFF	TGTGCCAGCAGCTTAGATCGATTTCCCAGCGGACTAGGGTTCTTC	TRBD2	few	TRBV11-2	TRBJ2-1
CASSLINSVPYEQYF	TGTGCCAGCAGCTTAATAAATAGCGTGCCCTACGAGCAGTACTTC	-	-	TRBV7-9	TRBJ2-7
CASSLVGAKMNTEAFF	TGTGCCAGCAGCTTGGTAGGGGCGAAAATGAACACTGAAGCTTTCTTT	-	-	TRBV5-8	TRBJ1-1
CASSYSFDKRNQPQHF	TGTGCCAGCAGTTACTCCTTTGACAAGCGCAATCAGCCCCAGCATTTT	-	-	TRBV6-6	TRBJ1-5
CASSVSGQSYEQYF	TGTGCCAGCAGCGTATCTGGGCAGTCTTACGAGCAGTACTTC	-	few	TRBV9	TRBJ2-7
CASRPTGLKYEQYF	TGTGCCAGCAGGCCGACAGGTCTGAAGTACGAGCAGTACTTC	-	-	TRBV28	TRBJ2-7
CASRPGGLDNEQFF	TGTGCCAGCCGTCCTGGGGGGCTTGACAATGAGCAGTTCTTC	-	-	TRBV11-2	TRBJ2-1
CAWSVKAGSNEKLFF	TGTGCCTGGAGTGTAAAGGCAGGGTCTAATGAAAAACTGTTTTTT	-	-	TRBV30	TRBJ1-4
CASTKGEQNTGELFF	TGTGCCAGCACCAAGGGGGAACAGAACACCGGGGAGCTGTTTTTT	-	-	TRBV21-1	TRBJ2-2
CASSSRQTNEKLFF	TGTGCCAGCAGCTCCAGACAGACTAATGAAAAACTGTTTTTT	-	few	TRBV7-9	TRBJ1-4
CASSEVEGRAPYEQYF	TGTGCCAGCAGTGAAGTCGAGGGCAGGGCACCCTACGAGCAGTACTTC	-	-	TRBV6-1	TRBJ2-7
CASSIQGTVEAFF	TGTGCCAGTAGTATTCAGGGGACCGTCGAAGCTTTCTTT	-	-	TRBV19	TRBJ1-1
CASSQEWGGYTF	TGTGCCAGCAGCCAAGAGTGGGGGGGCTACACCTTC	-	-	TRBV14	TRBJ1-2
CASSFEWQETQYF	TGTGCCAGCAGCTTCGAGTGGCAAGAGACCCAGTACTTC	-	-	TRBV5-6	TRBJ2-5
CASSFNYDRGYTF	TGTGCCAGCAGCTTTAATTATGACAGAGGCTACACCTTC	-	-	TRBV2	TRBJ1-2
CASSLSSGYEQYF	TGTGCCAGCAGCTTATCTAGCGGCTACGAGCAGTACTTC	TRBD2	-	TRBV7-2	TRBJ2-7
CASSITGISGANVLTF	TGTGCCAGTAGTATCACAGGGATCTCTGGGGCCAACGTCCTGACTTTC	-	-	TRBV19	TRBJ2-6
CAIPGLAGVGADTQYF	TGTGCCATCCCGGGACTAGCGGGAGTGGGCGCAGATACGCAGTATTTT	TRBD2	-	TRBV6-4	TRBJ2-3
CASSFDTGLETQYF	TGTGCCAGCAGCTTCGATACAGGGTTGGAGACCCAGTACTTC	-	-	TRBV5-4	TRBJ2-5
CASSQVDRPGDTIYF	TGCGCCAGCAGCCAAGTTGACCGGCCCGGGGACACCATATATTTT	-	-	TRBV4-3	TRBJ1-3
CASIADRGRVGYTF	TGTGCCAGCATCGCAGACAGGGGGCGAGTTGGCTACACCTTC	TRBD1	few	TRBV2	TRBJ1-2
CATSTNLGEQFF	TGTGCCACCAGCACCAATTTGGGTGAGCAGTTCTTC	-	-	TRBV15	TRBJ2-1
CATRERDSYNEQFF	TGTGCCACCCGGGAGCGGGACTCCTACAATGAGCAGTTCTTC	TRBD2	-	TRBV2	TRBJ2-1
CASSERGANTQYF	TGTGCCAGCAGTGAACGAGGGGCCAATACGCAGTATTTT	-	-	TRBV6-1	TRBJ2-3
CASSPYLSTGGAAFF	TGTGCCAGCAGTCCCTACCTCTCAACAGGGGGCGCGGCTTTCTTT	TRBD1	-	TRBV27	TRBJ1-1
CATSSLLETQYF	TGTGCCACCAGCTCACTATTGGAGACCCAGTACTTC	-	few	TRBV15	TRBJ2-5
CASIPTGGETQYF	TGTGCCAGCATCCCAACAGGAGGAGAGACCCAGTACTTC	-	-	TRBV7-9	TRBJ2-5
CASSLAGRADPNTEAFF	TGTGCCAGCAGCTTGGCAGGAAGAGCCGATCCGAACACTGAAGCTTTCTTT	-	-	TRBV5-5	TRBJ1-1
CASSLDYQETQYF	TGTGCCAGCAGCTTGGATTACCAAGAGACCCAGTACTTC	-	-	TRBV7-2	TRBJ2-5
CASSYYGPGVGNQPQHF	TGTGCCAGCAGTTACTACGGTCCAGGGGTAGGCAATCAGCCCCAGCATTTT	-	-	TRBV6-8	TRBJ1-5
CASSLGPPWDTQYF	TGTGCCAGCAGCTTAGGACCCCCCTGGGATACGCAGTATTTT	-	-	TRBV11-3	TRBJ2-3
CASSSGDQSETQYF	TGTGCCAGCAGCTCGGGGGACCAGTCCGAGACCCAGTACTTC	-	-	TRBV7-2	TRBJ2-5
CASSAPGTGTDTQYF	TGTGCCAGCAGTGCCCCCGGGACTGGCACAGATACGCAGTATTTT	-	-	TRBV28	TRBJ2-3
CASSQATTNEKLFF	TGCGCCAGCAGCCAAGCGACAACTAATGAAAAACTGTTTTTT	-	-	TRBV4-1	TRBJ1-4
CASSLLQGFSYEQYF	TGCGCCAGCAGCCTACTGCAGGGCTTCTCCTACGAGCAGTACTTC	-	-	TRBV4-3	TRBJ2-7
CASSLVSAGGFEQYF	TGTGCCAGCAGCTTAGTCTCTGCGGGAGGTTTCGAGCAGTACTTC	TRBD2	-	TRBV7-9	TRBJ2-7
CASRPSGQEKAFF	TGTGCCAGCAGACCCTCTGGACAGGAAAAAGCTTTCTTT	TRBD1	-	TRBV28	TRBJ1-1
CASSGTSGSTQYF	TGCGCCAGCTCCGGGACTAGCGGGAGTACCCAGTACTTC	TRBD2	-	TRBV10-2	TRBJ2-5
CASSHVAGGQETQYF	TGTGCCAGCAGCCATGTGGCGGGGGGCCAAGAGACCCAGTACTTC	TRBD2	-	TRBV5-4	TRBJ2-5
CASSFSQGGNEQYF	TGCGCCAGCAGCTTTAGCCAGGGCGGAAACGAGCAGTACTTC	-	few	TRBV5-1	TRBJ2-7
CASSEAAGTGELFF	TGTGCCAGCAGTGAAGCAGCAGGGACCGGGGAGCTGTTTTTT	-	-	TRBV2	TRBJ2-2
CASSQTQGWADTQYF	TGCGCCAGCAGCCAAACCCAGGGGTGGGCAGATACGCAGTATTTT	-	-	TRBV4-1	TRBJ2-3